The present T cell receptor (beta chain) was sequenced within a study of cytomegalovirus exposure and HLA in healthy donors. Findings and limits, study-wide: Researchers reported from a later analysis that most CMV-associated TCR beta chains appeared HLA-restricted. The likely explanation for a cluster of highly shared sequence variants was sequencing artifact. Owing to their indistinguishability, certain V segments, notably TRBV6-2 and TRBV6-3, were excluded.

PCR used 60 Vbeta primers and 13 Jbeta primers. TCRdb's table, derived via immunoSEQ multiplex PCR, lists solely in-frame clones and lacks some. The repertoire holds 100,000 to 150,000 clones, with 77% as singletons. This CDR3 is built from 16 residues. V gave up 4 bases and J gave up 4 bases, with 15 bases separating them. CDR1 SGHRS and CDR2 YFSETQ come from the germline V gene. On this clone itself: What it binds is unknown.

This sequence originates from a woman aged 40 to 55 in good health and CMV-seropositive. The chain employs TRBV5-1 and TRBJ2-6; tentative D call: TRBD1 (6 bases). The sequenced sample consisted of PBMCs. The CDR3 DNA sequence: TGCGCCAGCAGCCATAATACAGGGAGCGGGGCCAACGTCCTGACTTTC. Amino acids: CASSHNTGSGANVLTF.